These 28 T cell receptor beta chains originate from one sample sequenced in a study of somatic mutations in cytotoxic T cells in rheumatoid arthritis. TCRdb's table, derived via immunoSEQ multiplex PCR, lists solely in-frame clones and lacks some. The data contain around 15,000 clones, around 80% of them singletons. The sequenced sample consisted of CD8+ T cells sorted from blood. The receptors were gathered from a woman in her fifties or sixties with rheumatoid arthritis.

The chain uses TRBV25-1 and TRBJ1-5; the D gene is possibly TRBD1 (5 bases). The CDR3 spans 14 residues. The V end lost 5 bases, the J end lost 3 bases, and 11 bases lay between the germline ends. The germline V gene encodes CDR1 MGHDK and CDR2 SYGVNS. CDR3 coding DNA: TGTGCCAGCAGTAATCAGGGAATCAATCAGCCCCAGCATTTT. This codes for CASSNQGINQPQHF.

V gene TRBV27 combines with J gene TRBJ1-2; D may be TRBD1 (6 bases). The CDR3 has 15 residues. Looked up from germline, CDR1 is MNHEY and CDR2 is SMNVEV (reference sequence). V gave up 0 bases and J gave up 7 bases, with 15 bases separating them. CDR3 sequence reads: CASSLSSGGGGGYTF. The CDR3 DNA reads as TGTGCCAGCAGTTTATCGTCCGGGGGCGGTGGTGGCTACACCTTC.

CDR3 DNA: TGTGCCAGCACGGATAGCGTAAGCTCCTACGAGCAGTACTTC. Amino acids: CASTDSVSSYEQYF. The chain links TRBV6-5 to TRBJ2-7; maybe TRBD2 (5 bases). V lost 7 bases and J lost 0, with 13 bases in between. The CDR3 contains 14 residues. Germline values: CDR1 MNHEY, CDR2 SVGAGI.

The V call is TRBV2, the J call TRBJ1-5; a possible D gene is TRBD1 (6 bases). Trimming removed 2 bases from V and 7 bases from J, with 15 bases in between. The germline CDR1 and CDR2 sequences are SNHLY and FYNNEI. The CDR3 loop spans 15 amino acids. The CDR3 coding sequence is TGTGCCAGCAGTGAATGGGGGGGCGGAAACCAGCCCCAGCATTTT. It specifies CASSEWGGGNQPQHF.

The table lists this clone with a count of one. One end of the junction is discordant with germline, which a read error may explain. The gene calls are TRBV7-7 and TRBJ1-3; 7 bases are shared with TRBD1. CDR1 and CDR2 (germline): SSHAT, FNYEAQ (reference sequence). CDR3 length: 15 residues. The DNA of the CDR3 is TGTGCTAGCAGCCTAGGGGACAGTCCTGGAAACACCATATATTTT. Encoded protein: CASSLGDSPGNTIYF.

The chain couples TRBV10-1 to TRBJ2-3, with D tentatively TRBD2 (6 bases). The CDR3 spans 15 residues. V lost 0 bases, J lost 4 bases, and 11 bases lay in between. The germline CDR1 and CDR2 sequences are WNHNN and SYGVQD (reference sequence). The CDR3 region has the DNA TGCGCCAGCAGTGAGTCGCTGGGACTGCCAGATACGCAGTATTTT. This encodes CASSESLGLPDTQYF.

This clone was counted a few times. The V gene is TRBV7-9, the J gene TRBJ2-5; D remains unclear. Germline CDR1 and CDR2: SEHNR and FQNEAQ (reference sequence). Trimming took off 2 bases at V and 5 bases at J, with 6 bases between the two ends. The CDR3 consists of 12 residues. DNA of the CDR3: TGTGCCAGCAGCTTAATGTGGGAGACCCAGTACTTC. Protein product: CASSLMWETQYF.

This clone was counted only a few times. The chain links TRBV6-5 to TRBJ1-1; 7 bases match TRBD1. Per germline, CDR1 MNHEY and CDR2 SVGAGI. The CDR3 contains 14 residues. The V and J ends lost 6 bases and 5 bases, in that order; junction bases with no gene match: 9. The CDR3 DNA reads TGTGCCAGCAGCCCAGGACAGGAGATAACTGAAGCTTTCTTT. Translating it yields CASSPGQEITEAFF.

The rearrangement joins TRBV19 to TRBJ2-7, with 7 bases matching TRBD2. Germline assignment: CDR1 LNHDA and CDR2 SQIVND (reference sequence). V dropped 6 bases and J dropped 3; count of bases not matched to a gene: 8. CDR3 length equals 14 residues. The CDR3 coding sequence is TGTGCCAGTAGGTGGGCTAGCGGAGACTACGAGCAGTACTTC. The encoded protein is CASRWASGDYEQYF.

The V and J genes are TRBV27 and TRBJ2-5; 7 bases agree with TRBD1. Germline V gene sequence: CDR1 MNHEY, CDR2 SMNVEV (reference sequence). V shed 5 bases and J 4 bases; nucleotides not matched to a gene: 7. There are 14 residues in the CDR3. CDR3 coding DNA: TGTGCCAGCAGTCCCGGGGCAGGGGGAGAGACCCAGTACTTC. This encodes CASSPGAGGETQYF.

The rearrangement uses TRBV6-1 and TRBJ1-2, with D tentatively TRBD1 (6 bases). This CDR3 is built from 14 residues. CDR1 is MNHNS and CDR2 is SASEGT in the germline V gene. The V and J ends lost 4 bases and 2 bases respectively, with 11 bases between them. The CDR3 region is CASSGRGGNYGYTF. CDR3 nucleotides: TGTGCCAGCAGTGGCCGGGGGGGCAACTATGGCTACACCTTC.

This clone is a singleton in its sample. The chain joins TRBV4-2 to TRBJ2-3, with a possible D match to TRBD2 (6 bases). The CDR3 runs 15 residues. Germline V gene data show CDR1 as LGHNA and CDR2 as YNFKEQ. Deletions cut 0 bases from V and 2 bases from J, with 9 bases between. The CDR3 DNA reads TGTGCCAGCAGCCAAGAGCGGGGAGCCACAGATACGCAGTATTTT. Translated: CASSQERGATDTQYF.

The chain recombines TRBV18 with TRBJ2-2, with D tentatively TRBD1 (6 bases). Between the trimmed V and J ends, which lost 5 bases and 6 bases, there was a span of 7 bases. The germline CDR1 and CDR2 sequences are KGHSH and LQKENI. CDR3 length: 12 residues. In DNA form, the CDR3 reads TGTGCCAGCTCAAACAGGGCCGGGGAGCTGTTTTTT. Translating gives CASSNRAGELFF.

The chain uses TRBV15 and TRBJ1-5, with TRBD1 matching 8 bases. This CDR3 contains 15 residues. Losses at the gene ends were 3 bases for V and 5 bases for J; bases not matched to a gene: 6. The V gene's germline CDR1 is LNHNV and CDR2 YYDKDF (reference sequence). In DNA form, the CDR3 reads TGTGCCACCAGCAGGGAGGGACAGGCCCATCAGCCCCAGCATTTT. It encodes CATSREGQAHQPQHF.

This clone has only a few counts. The CDR3 region has the DNA TGTGCCAGCAGTGACCCACCTGGCACGGGGAACCGAGAGACCCAGTACTTC. Translated: CASSDPPGTGNRETQYF. This rearrangement joins TRBV28 to TRBJ2-5, with a possible D match to TRBD2 (5 bases). Germline CDR1 is MDHEN and CDR2 is SYDVKM. With 5 bases removed from V and 4 bases from J, the gap between germline ends came to 23 bases. This CDR3 spans 17 amino acids. The entire variable domain, with the rest obtained from reference TRBV28 and TRBJ2-5, is as follows: DVKVTQSSRYLVKRTGEKVFLECVQDMDHENMFWYRQDPGLGLRLIYFSYDVKMKEKGDIPEGYSVSREKKERFSLILESASTNQTSMYLCASSDPPGTGNRETQYFGPGTRLLVL.

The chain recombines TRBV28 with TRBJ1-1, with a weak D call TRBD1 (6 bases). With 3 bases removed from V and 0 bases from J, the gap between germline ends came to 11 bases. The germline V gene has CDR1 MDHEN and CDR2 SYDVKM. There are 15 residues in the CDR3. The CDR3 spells CASSFTEGVNTEAFF. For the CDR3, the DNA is TGTGCCAGCAGTTTCACGGAGGGGGTGAACACTGAAGCTTTCTTT.

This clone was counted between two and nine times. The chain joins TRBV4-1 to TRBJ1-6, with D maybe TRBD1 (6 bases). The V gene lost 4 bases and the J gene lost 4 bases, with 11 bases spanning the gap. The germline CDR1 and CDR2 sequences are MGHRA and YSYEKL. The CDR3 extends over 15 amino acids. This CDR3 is CASSPSQGYNSPLHF. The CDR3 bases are TGCGCCAGCAGCCCCTCACAGGGATATAATTCACCCCTCCACTTT.

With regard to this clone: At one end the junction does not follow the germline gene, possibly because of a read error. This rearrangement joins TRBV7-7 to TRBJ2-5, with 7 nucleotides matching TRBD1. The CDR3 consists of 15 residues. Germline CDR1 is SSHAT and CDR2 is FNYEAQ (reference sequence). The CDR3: CASSLAQDRKETQYF. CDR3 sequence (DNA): TGTGCTAGCAGCTTAGCGCAGGACAGGAAAGAGACCCAGTACTTC. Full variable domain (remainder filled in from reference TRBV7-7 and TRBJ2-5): GAGVSQSPRYKVTKRGQDVTLRCDPISSHATLYWYQQALGQGPEFLTYFNYEAQPDKSGLPSDRFSAERPEGSISTLTIQRTEQRDSAMYRCASSLAQDRKETQYFGPGTRLLVL.

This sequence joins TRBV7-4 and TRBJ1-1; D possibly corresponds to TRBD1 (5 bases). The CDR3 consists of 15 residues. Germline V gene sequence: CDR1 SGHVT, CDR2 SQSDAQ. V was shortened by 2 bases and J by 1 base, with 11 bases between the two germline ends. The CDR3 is CASSLLTGPNTEAFF. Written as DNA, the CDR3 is TGTGCCAGCAGCTTACTCACAGGACCGAACACTGAAGCTTTCTTT. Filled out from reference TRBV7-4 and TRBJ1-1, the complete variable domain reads GAGVSQSPRYKVAKRGRDVALRCDSISGHVTLYWYRQTLGQGSEVLTYSQSDAQRDKSGRPSGRFSAERPERSVSTLKIQRTEQGDSAVYLCASSLLTGPNTEAFFGQGTRLTVV.

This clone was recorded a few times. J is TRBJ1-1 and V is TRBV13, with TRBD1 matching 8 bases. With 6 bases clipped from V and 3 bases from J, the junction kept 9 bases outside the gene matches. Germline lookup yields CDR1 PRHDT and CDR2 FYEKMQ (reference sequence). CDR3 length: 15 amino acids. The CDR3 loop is CASSYAGGIDTEAFF. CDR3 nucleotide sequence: TGTGCCAGCAGTTATGCAGGGGGCATCGACACTGAAGCTTTCTTT. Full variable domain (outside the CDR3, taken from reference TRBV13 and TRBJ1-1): AAGVIQSPRHLIKEKRETATLKCYPIPRHDTVYWYQQGPGQDPQFLISFYEKMQSDKGSIPDRFSAQQFSDYHSELNMSSLELGDSALYFCASSYAGGIDTEAFFGQGTRLTVV.

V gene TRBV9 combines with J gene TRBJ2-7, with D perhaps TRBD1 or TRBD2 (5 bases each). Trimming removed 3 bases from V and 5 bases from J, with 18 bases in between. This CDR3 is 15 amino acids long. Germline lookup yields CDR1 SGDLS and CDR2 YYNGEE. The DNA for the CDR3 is TGTGCCAGCAGCGCTCCCTCCGGGGCTGGGGACGAGCAGTACTTC. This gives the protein CASSAPSGAGDEQYF.

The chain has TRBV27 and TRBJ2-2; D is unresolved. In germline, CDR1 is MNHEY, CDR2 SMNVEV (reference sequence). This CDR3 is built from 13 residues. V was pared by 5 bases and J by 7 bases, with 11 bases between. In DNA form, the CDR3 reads TGTGCCAGCAGTCCCCGGAGTAGCGGGGAGCTGTTTTTT. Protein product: CASSPRSSGELFF.

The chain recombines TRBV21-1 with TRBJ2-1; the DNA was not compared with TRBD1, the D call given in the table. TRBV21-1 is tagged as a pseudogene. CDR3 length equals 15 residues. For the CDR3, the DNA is TGTGCCAGCAGCACCGGGGACAGGGTTTCGAATGAGCAGTTCTTC. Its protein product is CASSTGDRVSNEQFF.

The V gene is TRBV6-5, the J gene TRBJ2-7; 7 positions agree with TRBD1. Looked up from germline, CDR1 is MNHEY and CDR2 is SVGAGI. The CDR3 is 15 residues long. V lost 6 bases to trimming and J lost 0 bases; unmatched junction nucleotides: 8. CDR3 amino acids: CASRRQGTGSYEQYF. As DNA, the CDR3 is TGTGCCAGCAGACGACAGGGTACCGGCTCCTACGAGCAGTACTTC.

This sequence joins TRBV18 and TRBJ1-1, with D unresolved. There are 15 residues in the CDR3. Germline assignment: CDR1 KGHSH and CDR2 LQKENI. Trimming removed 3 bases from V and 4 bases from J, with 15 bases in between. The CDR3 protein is CASSPLRYEGTEAFF. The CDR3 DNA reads TGTGCCAGCTCACCGCTCAGGTACGAGGGCACTGAAGCTTTCTTT.

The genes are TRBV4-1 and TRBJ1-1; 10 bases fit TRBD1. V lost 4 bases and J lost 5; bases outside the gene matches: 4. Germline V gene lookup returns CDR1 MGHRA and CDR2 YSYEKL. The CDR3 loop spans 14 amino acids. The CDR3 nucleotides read TGCGCCAGCAGCCCGGACAGGGGGTATACTGAAGCTTTCTTT. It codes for CASSPDRGYTEAFF.

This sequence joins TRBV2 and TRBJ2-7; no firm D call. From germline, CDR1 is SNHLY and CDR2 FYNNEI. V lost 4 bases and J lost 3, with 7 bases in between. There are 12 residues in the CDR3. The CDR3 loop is CASSGNSYEQYF. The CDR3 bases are TGTGCCAGCAGTGGCAACAGCTACGAGCAGTACTTC. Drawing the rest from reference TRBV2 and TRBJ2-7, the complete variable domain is EPEVTQTPSHQVTQMGQEVILRCVPISNHLYFYWYRQILGQKVEFLVSFYNNEISEKSEIFDDQFSVERPDGSNFTLKIRSTKLEDSAMYFCASSGNSYEQYFGPGTRLTVT.

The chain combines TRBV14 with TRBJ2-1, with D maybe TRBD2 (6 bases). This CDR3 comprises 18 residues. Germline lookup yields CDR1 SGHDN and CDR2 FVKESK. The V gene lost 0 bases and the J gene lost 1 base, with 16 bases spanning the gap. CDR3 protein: CASSQDRWAGLSYNEQFF. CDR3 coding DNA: TGTGCCAGCAGCCAAGATCGGTGGGCGGGGCTTTCCTACAATGAGCAGTTCTTC.